The clone carrying this TCR beta chain was recorded many times. Its matching antigen is unknown. V lost 5 bases, J lost 5 bases, and 9 bases stayed unmatched. Germline V gene sequence: CDR1 SNHLY, CDR2 FYNNEI. CDR3 length: 16 amino acids. Researchers barred patients who had uncontrolled infection, other autoimmune disease, pregnancy or lactation. RNA transcripts yielded amplified TCR beta CDR3 regions. The HTBI primer set served for first-round RT-PCR of the TCR CDR3. TCRdb processed the multiplex PCR reads anew with MiXCR; each CDR3 protein has one entry. Here the sample spans 470,000 or so distinct CDR3 sequences, more than 20% being singletons. The sample is drawn from a study of T cells in Graves' hyperthyroidism and ophthalmopathy. The study, taken as a whole, reports: Blood also contained most expanded thyroid clonotypes above 0.001. Prediction of ophthalmopathy progression came a median around 7.1 months pre-onset.

This receptor was obtained from a man aged 18 to 35 with Graves' hyperthyroidism. The chain links TRBV2 to TRBJ2-5, with 12 bases aligning to TRBD2. The sequenced sample consisted of blood. CDR3 protein: CASSPWLAGGPETQYF. CDR3 DNA: TGTGCCAGCAGTCCATGGCTAGCGGGGGGGCCTGAGACCCAGTACTTC.